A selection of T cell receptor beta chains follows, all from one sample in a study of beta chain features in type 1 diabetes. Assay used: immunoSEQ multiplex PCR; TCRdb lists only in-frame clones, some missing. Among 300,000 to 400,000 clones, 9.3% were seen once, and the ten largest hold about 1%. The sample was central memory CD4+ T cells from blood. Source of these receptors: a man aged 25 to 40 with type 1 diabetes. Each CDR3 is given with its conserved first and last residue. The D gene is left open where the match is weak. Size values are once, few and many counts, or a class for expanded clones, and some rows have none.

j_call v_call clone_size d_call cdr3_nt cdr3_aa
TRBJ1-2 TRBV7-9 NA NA TGTGCCAGCAGCGACCCATACAGGGCCGCTAACTATGGCTACACCTTC CASSDPYRAANYGYTF
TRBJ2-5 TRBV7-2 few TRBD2 TGTGCCACCGCCCCCCAGCGGGGGGCTCAAGAGACCCAGTACTTC CATAPQRGAQETQYF
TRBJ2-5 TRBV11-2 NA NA TGTGCCAGCAGCCCGCAGGGGGGAGCAGAGACCCAGTACTTC CASSPQGGAETQYF
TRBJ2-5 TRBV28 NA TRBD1 TGTGCCAGCAGTGGGAGACAGGGCACCGAGACCCAGTACTTC CASSGRQGTETQYF
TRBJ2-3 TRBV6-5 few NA TGTGCCAGCAGGACGGACCCCACAGATACGCAGTATTTT CASRTDPTDTQYF
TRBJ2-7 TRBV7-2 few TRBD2 TGTGCCAGCAGCGCGGGACTAGCGCCCAACGAGCAGTACTTC CASSAGLAPNEQYF
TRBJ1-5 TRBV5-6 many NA TGTGCCAGCAGCTGGAGGGACCAGCCCCAGCATTTT CASSWRDQPQHF
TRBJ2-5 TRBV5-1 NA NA TGCGCCAGCAGCGAACTCGCGGGGCCTCAAGAGACCCAGTACTTC CASSELAGPQETQYF
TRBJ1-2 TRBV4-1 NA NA TGCGCCAGCAGCCTCCAGGAGGGTATGCTAGCCACCTTC CASSLQEGMLATF
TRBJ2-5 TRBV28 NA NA TGTGCCAGCAGAAGACTGGGGCAAGAGACCCAGTACTTC CASRRLGQETQYF
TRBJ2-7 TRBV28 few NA TGTGCCAGCAGTCTGTTCAACGAGCAGTACTTC CASSLFNEQYF
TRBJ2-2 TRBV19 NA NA TGTGCCAGTAGCGCCTGGGACCCCACGGGCGGGGAGCTGTTTTTT CASSAWDPTGGELFF
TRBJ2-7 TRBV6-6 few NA TGTGCCAGCAGTTACCCGGACACCTACGAGCAGTACTTC CASSYPDTYEQYF
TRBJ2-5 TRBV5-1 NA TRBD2 TGCGCCAGCAGCTACGAGGCGGGGGGGCCGGAGACCCAGTACTTC CASSYEAGGPETQYF
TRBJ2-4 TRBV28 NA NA TGTGCCAGCAGTTTACAGGGGAATGGGAAGCTAGCCAAAAACATTCAGTACTTC CASSLQGNGKLAKNIQYF
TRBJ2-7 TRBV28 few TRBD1 TGTGCCAGCAGTTTTCAGGGACAGGGTCCCTACGAGCAGTACTTC CASSFQGQGPYEQYF
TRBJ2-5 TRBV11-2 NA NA TGTGCCAGCAGCTTAGAGGTAACTCAGCAAGAGACCCAGTACTTC CASSLEVTQQETQYF
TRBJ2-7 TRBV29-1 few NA TGCAGCGTTCAGGGGACAAGGCGGGAGCAGTACTTC CSVQGTRREQYF
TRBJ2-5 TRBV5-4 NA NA TGTGCCAGCAGCTTGCAGGGAGTGGAGACCCAGTACTTC CASSLQGVETQYF
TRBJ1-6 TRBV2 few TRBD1 TGTGCCAGCAGAGGGGACAGTGGATCACCCCTCCACTTT CASRGDSGSPLHF
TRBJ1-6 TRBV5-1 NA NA TGCGCCAGCAAGTTGGGGGATTCACCCCTCCACTTT CASKLGDSPLHF
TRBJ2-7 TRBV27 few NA TGTGCCAGCCGGGACAACTCCTACGAGCAGTACTTC CASRDNSYEQYF